This T cell receptor beta chain was sequenced in a study of blood T cell repertoires in COVID-19 (dated by TCRdb to the early 2020s). Turning to the overall study: Collaborator samples came from the United States, Italy and Spain and covered acute and convalescent phases of COVID-19. Samples were obtained from the ongoing ImmuneRACE study (first 160 participants) and from roughly 1,300 subjects provided by 6 global collaborators. Where available, HLA class I and class II types were obtained from metadata supplied by the sample provider rather than from assay-based typing. A de-identified subject ID, COVID-19 status, age in years and sex were almost always included in the sample metadata. The dataset comprised deeply sampled blood TCRbeta repertoires from subjects exposed to, actively infected with, or recovered from COVID-19. The prospective study material was composed of cDNA or gDNA derived from T cells, B-cell-depleted T cells, or PBMCs. The repertoires were released in a freely available public database intended as a resource for research on the immune response to SARS-CoV-2.

TCRbeta CDR3 regions were amplified from genomic DNA using the immunoSEQ Assay, a bias-controlled multiplex PCR. Per the original workflow: The number of nucleated cells in each sample was estimated by amplification of reference gene primers within the assay. Sequence reads were collapsed and filtered to measure the absolute abundance of every unique TCRbeta CDR3 rearrangement. For each sample, productive Simpson clonality was calculated as the square root of Simpson's diversity index over productive rearrangements. The table was pulled from immuneACCESS by TCRdb, which kept in-frame rearrangements only. Such tables lose some clones; where checked, under half of the loss comes from unresolved V genes, and the rest has no known cause. The V and J calls and clone size were taken over from that table, and D and trimming were inferred from the DNA. Recorded for this sample are roughly 150,000 clones; 88% of them occurred a single time. The leading ten clones occupy about 2.5% of the sample.

The CDR3 spans 14 residues, from the cysteine through the phenylalanine. CDR3 DNA only is kept here, 42 bases in frame from base 1. CDR1 and CDR2, looked up from the germline V gene (reference sequence), are LNHDA and SQIVND. V lost 4 bases and J lost 8 bases, and the count of bases not matched to a germline gene is 5. Beyond this particular receptor, the publication reports: Clinical and demographic metadata were provided uncurated, with the amount varying by source and participant.

Whole blood was collected in K2EDTA tubes by collaborating institutions according to the institutions' own protocols. Collaborator samples were shipped for TCRbeta analysis as frozen whole blood, isolated PBMCs, or DNA extracted from either sample type. This clone came up once. Its antigen is still unknown. No quality values exist for individual bases; no much larger clone is one base distant. The receptor's source is a woman between 65 and 79 years old with acute or convalescent COVID-19. The sequenced material came from peripheral blood. This sequence uses TRBV19 and TRBJ1-2; 12 central nucleotides agree with TRBD1. Here is the DNA: TGTGCCAGTAGTACCTGGGACAGGGGGCAAGGCTACACCTTC. Translated, it reads CASSTWDRGQGYTF.